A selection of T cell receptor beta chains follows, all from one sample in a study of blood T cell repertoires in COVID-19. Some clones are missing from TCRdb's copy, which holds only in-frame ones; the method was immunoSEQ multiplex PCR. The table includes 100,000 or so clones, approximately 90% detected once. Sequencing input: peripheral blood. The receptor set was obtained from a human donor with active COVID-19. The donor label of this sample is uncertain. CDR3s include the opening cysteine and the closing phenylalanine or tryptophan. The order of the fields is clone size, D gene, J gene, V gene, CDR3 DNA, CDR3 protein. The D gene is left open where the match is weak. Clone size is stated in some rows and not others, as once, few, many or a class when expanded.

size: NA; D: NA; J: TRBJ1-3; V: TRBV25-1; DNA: TGTGCCAGCAGCGTGAGCTCTGGAAACACCATATATTTT; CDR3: CASSVSSGNTIYF
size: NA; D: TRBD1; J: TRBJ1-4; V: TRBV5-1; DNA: TGCGCCAGCAGCCCTCTTACAGGGGCCTCAACTAATGAAAAACTGTTTTTT; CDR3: CASSPLTGASTNEKLFF
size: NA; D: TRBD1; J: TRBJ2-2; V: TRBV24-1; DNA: TGTGCCACCAGTGCCCTAGACAGGGGGAGTGAGACCGGGGAGCTGTTTTTT; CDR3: CATSALDRGSETGELFF
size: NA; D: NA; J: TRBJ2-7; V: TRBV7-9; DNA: TGTGCCAGCAGCTTTTCGGGCGGGCCCTACGAGCAGTACTTC; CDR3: CASSFSGGPYEQYF
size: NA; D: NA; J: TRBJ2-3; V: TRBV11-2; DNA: TGTGCCAGCAGCCTTGCCCGTGGCACAGGGAAAGATACGCAGTATTTT; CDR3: CASSLARGTGKDTQYF
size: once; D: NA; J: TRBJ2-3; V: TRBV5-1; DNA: TGCGCCAGCAGCCCCTGGGCCTCTGGGAGAGACACAGATACGCAGTATTTT; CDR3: CASSPWASGRDTDTQYF
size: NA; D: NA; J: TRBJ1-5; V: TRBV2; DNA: TGTGCCAGCACTCCGACCGGCGGAGGTCAGCCCCAGCATTTT; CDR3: CASTPTGGGQPQHF
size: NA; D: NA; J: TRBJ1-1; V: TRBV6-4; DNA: TGTGCCAGCAGTGCACAGGCGGGAGATGAAGCTTTCTTT; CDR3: CASSAQAGDEAFF
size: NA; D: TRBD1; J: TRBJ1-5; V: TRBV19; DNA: TGTGCCAGTAGCCAACAGACAGGGAGTAAACAGCCCCAGCATTTT; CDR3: CASSQQTGSKQPQHF
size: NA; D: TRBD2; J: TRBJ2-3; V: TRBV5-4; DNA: TGTGCCAGCACCCTAGCGGGGGGGTACACAGATACGCAGTATTTT; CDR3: CASTLAGGYTDTQYF
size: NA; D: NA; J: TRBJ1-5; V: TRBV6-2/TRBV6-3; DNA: TGTGCCAGCAGTACTTACAGGACGGGCGGGGTTCAGCCCCAGCATTTT; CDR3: CASSTYRTGGVQPQHF
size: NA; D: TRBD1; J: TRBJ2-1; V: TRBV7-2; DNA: TGTGCCAGCAGCTTAACTGGACAGGGATACAATGAGCAGTTCTTC; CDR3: CASSLTGQGYNEQFF
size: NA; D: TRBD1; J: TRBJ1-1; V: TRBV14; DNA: TGTGCCAGCAGCTTCGGACAGGGGGAGAAGAACACTGAAGCTTTCTTT; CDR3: CASSFGQGEKNTEAFF
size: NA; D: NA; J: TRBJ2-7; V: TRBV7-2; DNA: TGTGCCAGCAGCTTAGTTCCAGGAGGGACCGAGCAGTACTTC; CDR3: CASSLVPGGTEQYF
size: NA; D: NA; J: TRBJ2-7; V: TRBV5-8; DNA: TGTGCCAGCAGCCCCGGGACTCTCTCCTACGAGCAGTACTTC; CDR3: CASSPGTLSYEQYF
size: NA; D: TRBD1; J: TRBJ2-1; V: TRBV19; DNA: TGTGCCAGTAGCCATATTGGACAGGGGGCGTACAATGAGCAGTTCTTC; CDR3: CASSHIGQGAYNEQFF
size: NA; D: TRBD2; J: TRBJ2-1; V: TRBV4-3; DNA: TGCGCCAGCAGCCGGGACCAAGCGGGGCAACATAAGAACAATGAGCAGTTCTTC; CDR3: CASSRDQAGQHKNNEQFF
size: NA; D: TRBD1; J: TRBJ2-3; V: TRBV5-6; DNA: TGTGCCAGCAGCTCCTCAGGGGGTTTGGGCACAGATACGCAGTATTTT; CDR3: CASSSSGGLGTDTQYF
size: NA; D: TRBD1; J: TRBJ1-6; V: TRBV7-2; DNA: TGTGCCAGCAGCTTAGATAACAGGGGATCCTCACCCCTCCACTTT; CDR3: CASSLDNRGSSPLHF
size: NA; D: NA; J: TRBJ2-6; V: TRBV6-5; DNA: TGTGCCAGCACGGCGGTCTCGGAGGGGACCAACGTCCTGACTTTC; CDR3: CASTAVSEGTNVLTF
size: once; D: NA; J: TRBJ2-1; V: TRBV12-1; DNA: TGTGCCAGCAGCAACCCTGGGGCGGGGGGGCCTGAGCAGTTCTTC; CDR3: CASSNPGAGGPEQFF
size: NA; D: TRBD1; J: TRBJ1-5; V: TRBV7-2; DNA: TGTGCCAGCAGCCAAAACGCAGGGGGCGCGGGCCACTTT; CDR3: CASSQNAGGAGHF
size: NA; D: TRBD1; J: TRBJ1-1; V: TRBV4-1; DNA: TGCGCCAGCAGCCTCGCCGGGACAGGGAACACTGAAGCTTTCTTT; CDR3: CASSLAGTGNTEAFF
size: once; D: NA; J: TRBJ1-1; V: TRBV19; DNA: TGTGCCAGTAGTGAGGAAATGAACACTGAAGCTTTCTTT; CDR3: CASSEEMNTEAFF
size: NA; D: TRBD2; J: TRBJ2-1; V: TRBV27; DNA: TGTGCCAGCAGTCTAAGGAGCGGGGGGGCTTACAATGAGCAGTTCTTC; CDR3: CASSLRSGGAYNEQFF
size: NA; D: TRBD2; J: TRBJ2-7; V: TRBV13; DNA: TGTGCCAGCAGCGGGAGGGGCGAGCAGTACTTC; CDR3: CASSGRGEQYF
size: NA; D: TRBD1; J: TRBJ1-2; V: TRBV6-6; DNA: TGTGCCAGCAGTCCTCATCCGGGACAGGTTGGTGAAAACTATGGCTACACCTTC; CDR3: CASSPHPGQVGENYGYTF
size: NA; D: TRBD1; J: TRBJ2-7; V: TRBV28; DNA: TGTGCCAGCAGCCCGGGACAGGGTTTGACCTACGAGCAGTACTTC; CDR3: CASSPGQGLTYEQYF
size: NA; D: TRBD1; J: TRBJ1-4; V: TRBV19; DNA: TGTGCCAGTAGTATGGGGGGGACAGGGATGAATGAAAAACTGTTTTTT; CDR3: CASSMGGTGMNEKLFF
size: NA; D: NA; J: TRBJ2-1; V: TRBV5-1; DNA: TGCGCCAGCAGCTTCGAGGGGGGGTCCTACAATGAGCAGTTCTTC; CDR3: CASSFEGGSYNEQFF
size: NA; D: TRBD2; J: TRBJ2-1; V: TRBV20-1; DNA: TGCAGTGCTAGTTTAGCGGGGACCTACAATGAGCAGTTCTTC; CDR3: CSASLAGTYNEQFF
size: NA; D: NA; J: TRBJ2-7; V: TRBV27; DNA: TGTGCCAGCAGCCCTGGGGGGACCTACGAGCAGTACTTC; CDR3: CASSPGGTYEQYF
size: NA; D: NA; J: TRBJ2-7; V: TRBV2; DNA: TGTGCCAGCAGTAAAGACAGTGGCGAGCAGTACTTC; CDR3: CASSKDSGEQYF
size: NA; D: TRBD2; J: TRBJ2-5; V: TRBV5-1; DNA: TGCGCCAGCAGCCCGGGAGGCAGAAACCAAGAGACCCAGTACTTC; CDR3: CASSPGGRNQETQYF
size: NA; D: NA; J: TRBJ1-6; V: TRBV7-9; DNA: TGTGCCAGCAGCTTAACAGGGAACGATTCACCCCTCCACTTT; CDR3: CASSLTGNDSPLHF
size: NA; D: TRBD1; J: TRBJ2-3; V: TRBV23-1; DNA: TGCGCCAGCAGGGGAAGGACAGGGCGGGTACGCACAGATACGCAGTATTTT; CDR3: CASRGRTGRVRTDTQYF
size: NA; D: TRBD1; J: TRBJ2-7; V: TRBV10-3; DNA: TGTGCCACCGCCGGGACAGGGTTCGAGCAGTACTTC; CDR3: CATAGTGFEQYF
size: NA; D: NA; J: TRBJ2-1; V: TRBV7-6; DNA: TGTGCCAGCAGCTTCGGGGCTAGCGTGCTCTTC; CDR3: CASSFGASVLF
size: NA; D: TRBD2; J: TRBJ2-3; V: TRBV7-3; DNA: TGTGCCAGCAGCTTAACGGCGAGCGGGGGTTTGACAGATACGCAGTATTTT; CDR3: CASSLTASGGLTDTQYF